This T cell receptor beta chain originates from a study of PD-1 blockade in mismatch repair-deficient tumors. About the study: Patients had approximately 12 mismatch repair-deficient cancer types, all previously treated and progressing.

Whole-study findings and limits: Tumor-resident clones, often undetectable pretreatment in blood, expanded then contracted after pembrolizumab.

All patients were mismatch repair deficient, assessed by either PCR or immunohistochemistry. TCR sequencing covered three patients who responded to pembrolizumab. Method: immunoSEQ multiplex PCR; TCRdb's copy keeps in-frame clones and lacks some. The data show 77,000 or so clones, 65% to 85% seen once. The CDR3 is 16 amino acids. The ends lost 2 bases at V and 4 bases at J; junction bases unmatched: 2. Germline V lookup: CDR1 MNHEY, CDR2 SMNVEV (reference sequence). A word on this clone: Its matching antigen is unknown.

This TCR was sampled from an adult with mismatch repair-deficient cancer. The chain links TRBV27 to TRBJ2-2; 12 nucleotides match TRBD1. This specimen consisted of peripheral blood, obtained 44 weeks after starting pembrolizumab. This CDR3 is CASSLLGQGATGELFF. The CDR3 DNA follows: TGTGCCAGCAGTTTACTGGGACAGGGGGCCACCGGGGAGCTGTTTTTT.